What follows describes a single TCR beta chain. What it binds is unknown. The germline V gene encodes CDR1 SGHVS and CDR2 FQNEAQ. Trimming shortened V by 1 base and J by 3 bases, and 9 bases separated the two germline ends. This CDR3 comprises 14 residues. The data are from a study of radiation and T cells in renal cell carcinoma. The study, taken as a whole, reports: From baseline, blood top tumor clonotypes peaked at 2 weeks post-radiation. Baseline intratumoral clonotype presence is unknown without pretreatment biopsies.

Data came from immunoSEQ multiplex PCR; TCRdb stores just in-frame clones and leaves some out. The sample lists roughly 130,000 clones, more than 70% seen once, with 12% in the top ten. Time point: baseline pretreatment blood. Treatment: 15 Gy SBRT to primary tumor, nephrectomy 4 weeks later. The starting material was blood, obtained from a patient whose treatment included radiotherapy and nephrectomy. The V gene is TRBV7-8, the J gene TRBJ1-2, with D perhaps TRBD1 (6 bases). The sequence derives from a woman in her 50s with renal cell carcinoma. The CDR3 spells CASSLVGGDYGYTF. The CDR3 DNA follows: TGTGCCAGCAGCTTAGTTGGGGGCGACTATGGCTACACCTTC.